What follows are 5 T cell receptor beta chains derived from one specimen sequenced in a study of shared clonotypes between healthy human individuals. In the naive CD8 group, cells lacked CD45RO and were positively selected for CCR7, so terminally differentiated effector memory CD45RA+ cells were left out. Measured with immunoSEQ multiplex PCR; TCRdb has only the in-frame clones, and not every one. The repertoire consists of just over 2,000,000 clones, with around 96% occurring once and the leading ten covering 0.9% to 1.4%. Sequenced material: naive CD8+ T cells sorted from blood. All receptors come from a man younger than 35 in good health.

The chain couples TRBV4-1 to TRBJ1-1; D is ambiguous. Germline V gene lookup returns CDR1 MGHRA and CDR2 YSYEKL. Trimming took 0 bases from V and 1 from J, leaving 9 bases between them. The CDR3 loop spans 15 amino acids. CDR3 amino acids: CASSQESGRNTEAFF. CDR3 bases: TGCGCCAGCAGCCAAGAATCCGGGCGGAACACTGAAGCTTTCTTT.

This sequence joins TRBV27 and TRBJ2-7; 7 nucleotides agree with TRBD1. The V gene's germline CDR1 is MNHEY and CDR2 SMNVEV (reference sequence). This CDR3 spans 16 amino acids. The V segment lost 2 bases and the J segment 9 bases; nucleotides outside the gene matches: 16. CDR3 sequence: CASSLSPGTALPGQYF. In DNA form, the CDR3 reads TGTGCCAGCAGTTTAAGTCCCGGGACAGCGCTACCTGGGCAGTACTTC.

V gene TRBV5-1 combines with J gene TRBJ2-5; no clear D gene. There are 13 residues in the CDR3. From germline, CDR1 is SGHRS and CDR2 YFSETQ. V lost 2 bases and J lost 3, with 8 bases in between. CDR3 protein: CASSLGLKETQYF. The CDR3 DNA is TGCGCCAGCAGCTTAGGGCTGAAAGAGACCCAGTACTTC.

This clone has just one count. The V and J genes are TRBV7-9 and TRBJ2-3; 7 bases fit TRBD1. The V segment lost 4 bases and the J segment 0 bases; nucleotides outside the gene matches: 4. Germline CDR1 is SEHNR and CDR2 is FQNEAQ (reference sequence). The CDR3 length is 15 residues. The CDR3 nucleotides read TGTGCCAGCAGCTCCCAGGGGGTCAGCACAGATACGCAGTATTTT. Translating gives CASSSQGVSTDTQYF.

With respect to this clone: This same CDR3 is encoded by further DNA sequences in the sample. The chain uses TRBV6-5 and TRBJ2-5; 8 nucleotides align to TRBD1. CDR3 length equals 14 residues. The ends lost 6 bases at V and 2 bases at J; junction bases unmatched: 5. The V gene's germline CDR1 is MNHEY and CDR2 SVGAGI. CDR3 sequence reads: CASRVTGEQETQYF. CDR3 DNA sequence: TGTGCCAGCAGAGTGACAGGGGAACAAGAGACCCAGTACTTC.